Shown below are 13 T cell receptor beta chains from a single sample sequenced in a study of vaccination effects on CD4 cells after COVID-19. Their cognate antigens are unknown. Before any sequencing was done, the ViraFEST assay used viral peptide pools to expand antigen-specific CD4+ T cells. The authors isolated CD4+ T cells after about 10 days of culture. Nobody among the vaccine recipients had prior SARS-CoV-2 infection (nucleocapsid antibodies were negative). Only in-frame clones appear in the TCRdb table, and some are missing; sequencing was by immunoSEQ multiplex PCR. Of 65,000 to 90,000 clones detected, approximately 75% appear once; the ten largest clones hold around 3%. Sequenced material: CD4+ T cells from PBMCs cultured with HCoV-NL63 spike peptides, taken before COVID-19 vaccination. The receptors derive from a human donor who received a COVID-19 vaccine.

The DNA for the CDR3 is TGTGCCACCGGAAGCGGGGGGGACCGCACAGATACGCAGTATTTT. The encoded protein is CATGSGGDRTDTQYF. The rearrangement uses TRBV24-1 and TRBJ2-3, with 10 bases fitting TRBD2. The CDR3 is 15 residues long. Germline values: CDR1 KGHDR, CDR2 SFDVKD. J lost 1 base, V lost 9 bases, and 6 bases had no gene match.

V usage is TRBV5-5 and J usage is TRBJ1-4, with no clear D. The V end was cut by 2 bases, the J end by 0 bases, with 14 bases between. The CDR3 extends over 17 amino acids. CDR1 is SGHKS and CDR2 is YYEKEE in the germline V gene (reference sequence). CDR3: CASSLVGGGATNEKLFF. The CDR3 DNA sequence: TGTGCCAGCAGCTTAGTCGGTGGTGGCGCAACTAATGAAAAACTGTTTTTT.

This clone was picked up one time. The chain employs TRBV4-3 and TRBJ1-4, with D possibly being TRBD1 (5 bases). The CDR3 has 15 amino acids. The V end was cut by 1 base, the J end by 4 bases, with 10 bases between. Germline V CDR1 and CDR2: LGHNA, YSLEER. The CDR3 nucleotides read TGCGCCAGCAGCCAAGGAGGGGTAAATAATGAAAAACTGTTTTTT. Protein: CASSQGGVNNEKLFF.

The chain joins TRBV7-9 to TRBJ2-7; a possible D gene is TRBD2 (5 bases). V was pared by 9 bases and J by 4 bases, with 16 bases between. Germline values: CDR1 SEHNR, CDR2 FQNEAQ (reference sequence). The CDR3 covers 13 residues. CDR3 sequence (DNA): TGTGCCAGTCAATCCGGGATAGTTTACGAGCAGTACGTC. Translated, it gives CASQSGIVYEQYV.

J is TRBJ2-4 and V is TRBV4-1, with TRBD2 identical over 15 bases. J was trimmed by 2 bases and V by 4 bases; bases with no gene match: 6. The CDR3 totals 18 residues. The germline V gene encodes CDR1 MGHRA and CDR2 YSYEKL. In DNA form, the CDR3 reads TGCGCCAGCAGCCTTGGACTAGCGGGGGGGATATCCAAAAACATTCAGTACTTC. As protein: CASSLGLAGGISKNIQYF.

For the CDR3, the DNA is TGTGCCAGCAGCTTTCCTCTAGAGACCCAGTACTTC. Amino acid sequence: CASSFPLETQYF. This chain uses TRBV5-5 with TRBJ2-5, with unresolved D. CDR1 SGHKS and CDR2 YYEKEE come from the germline V gene (reference sequence). V was clipped by 2 bases and J by 4 bases, with 6 bases between them. The CDR3 spans 12 residues.

The chain combines TRBV6-5 with TRBJ2-2; a weak D match, TRBD1 (6 bases). Germline CDR1 is MNHEY and CDR2 is SVGAGI. The CDR3 is 15 amino acids. V dropped 2 bases and J dropped 4 bases, with 11 bases sitting between them. The CDR3 is CASSYTRTVTGELFF. As DNA, the CDR3 is TGTGCCAGCAGTTACACCAGGACAGTCACCGGGGAGCTGTTTTTT.

The chain links TRBV7-9 to TRBJ2-6, with 9 bases that match TRBD1. Germline V gene data show CDR1 as SEHNR and CDR2 as FQNEAQ (reference sequence). The CDR3 runs 16 residues. V dropped 5 bases and J dropped 0; count of bases not matched to a gene: 2. DNA for the CDR3: TGTGCCAGCAGCCGGGACAGGGTCTCTGGGGCCAACGTCCTGACTTTC. It codes for CASSRDRVSGANVLTF.

CDR3 sequence: CASSPPGRRSANYGYTF. CDR3 DNA: TGTGCCAGCTCACCACCGGGGCGCAGGTCAGCTAACTATGGCTACACCTTC. The chain combines TRBV18 with TRBJ1-2, with D possibly TRBD1 on 5 matching bases. The germline V and J ends were trimmed by 0 bases and 0 bases, with 14 bases remaining between them. Germline values: CDR1 KGHSH, CDR2 LQKENI. The CDR3 is 17 amino acids.

This clone has more than one count but fewer than ten. The chain carries TRBV19 and TRBJ1-4; no clear D. V was cut by 2 bases and J by 7 bases, with 11 bases left in between. From germline, CDR1 is LNHDA and CDR2 SQIVND (reference sequence). There are 14 residues in the CDR3. The CDR3, as DNA: TGTGCCAGTAGTATAAATTTCGGTGGTGAAAAACTGTTTTTT. Translation gives CASSINFGGEKLFF.

The V gene is TRBV6-5, the J gene TRBJ2-1; tentatively, D is TRBD1 (5 bases). Germline V gene sequence: CDR1 MNHEY, CDR2 SVGAGI. This CDR3 contains 11 residues. Trimming left V 6 bases short and J 8 bases short, with 8 bases between. The CDR3 bases are TGTGCCAGCAGAGGACACCATGAGCAGTTCTTC. It codes for CASRGHHEQFF.

J is TRBJ2-2 and V is TRBV7-3, with 12 positions matching TRBD1. J lost 2 bases, V lost 2 bases, and 3 bases had no gene match. This CDR3 is built from 17 residues. CDR1 is SGHTA and CDR2 is FQGTGA in the germline V gene. The CDR3 sequence is CASSLPGTGGNTGELFF. CDR3 sequence (DNA): TGTGCCAGCAGCTTACCCGGGACAGGGGGCAACACCGGGGAGCTGTTTTTT.

This clone was counted a few times. This chain connects TRBV3-1 (or the pseudogene TRBV3-2) to TRBJ1-2, with TRBD1 matching 10 bases. This CDR3 has 16 residues. Germline loops: CDR1 LGHDT, CDR2 YNNKEL (reference sequence). The ends lost 2 bases at V and 4 bases at J; junction bases unmatched: 7. In nucleotides, the CDR3 is TGTGCCAGCAGCCAATACGACAGGGGGCTGAGCTATGGCTACACCTTC. As protein: CASSQYDRGLSYGYTF.